This TCR beta chain was recovered during a study of blood T cell repertoires in COVID-19. As for the study in general: COVID-19 samples, acute and convalescent, were from the United States, Italy and Spain.

V was clipped by 6 bases and J by 0 bases, with 14 bases between them. Germline CDR1 SNHLY, CDR2 FYNNEI. The CDR3 consists of 15 residues. This clone was counted a single time. Per the original methods: Amplification of reference gene primers was used by the study to estimate nucleated cell counts. This table comes from immunoSEQ multiplex PCR, and its TCRdb copy is limited to in-frame clones, with some not included. V, J and clone size reflect that table, while D and trimming were determined from the DNA. The data hold about 27,000 clones, with about 80% observed a single time. The gene calls are TRBV2 and TRBJ1-2; D possibly corresponds to TRBD1 (6 bases). The sequencing sample was made of peripheral blood. The TCR was taken from a man between 65 and 85 years old with acute or convalescent COVID-19. DNA for the CDR3: TGTGCCAGCAGGGAAAGACAGGAACCTAACTATGGCTACACCTTC. Its protein is CASRERQEPNYGYTF.